This T cell receptor beta chain comes out of a study of blood T cell repertoires in COVID-19. Per the original data handling: Reference gene primer amplification gave nucleated cell count estimates. Clones were sequenced by immunoSEQ multiplex PCR, and TCRdb holds only the in-frame ones, with some missing. Clone size and V and J calls were adopted from that table, with D and trimming inferred from the DNA. The data show about 250,000 clones, more than 80% seen once. Sequenced input: PBMCs or T cells enriched from blood (not recorded which). This TCR was sampled from a woman under 30 who had recovered from COVID-19.

CDR3 residues: CASSQEGAQETQYF. The DNA of the CDR3 is TGCGCCAGCAGCCAGGAGGGGGCTCAAGAGACCCAGTACTTC. This chain links TRBV4-1 with TRBJ2-5; possible D gene TRBD1, 7 bases. V was shortened by 3 bases and J by 2 bases, with 10 bases between the two germline ends. Germline CDR1 reads MGHRA; CDR2 reads YSYEKL. This CDR3 comprises 14 residues.